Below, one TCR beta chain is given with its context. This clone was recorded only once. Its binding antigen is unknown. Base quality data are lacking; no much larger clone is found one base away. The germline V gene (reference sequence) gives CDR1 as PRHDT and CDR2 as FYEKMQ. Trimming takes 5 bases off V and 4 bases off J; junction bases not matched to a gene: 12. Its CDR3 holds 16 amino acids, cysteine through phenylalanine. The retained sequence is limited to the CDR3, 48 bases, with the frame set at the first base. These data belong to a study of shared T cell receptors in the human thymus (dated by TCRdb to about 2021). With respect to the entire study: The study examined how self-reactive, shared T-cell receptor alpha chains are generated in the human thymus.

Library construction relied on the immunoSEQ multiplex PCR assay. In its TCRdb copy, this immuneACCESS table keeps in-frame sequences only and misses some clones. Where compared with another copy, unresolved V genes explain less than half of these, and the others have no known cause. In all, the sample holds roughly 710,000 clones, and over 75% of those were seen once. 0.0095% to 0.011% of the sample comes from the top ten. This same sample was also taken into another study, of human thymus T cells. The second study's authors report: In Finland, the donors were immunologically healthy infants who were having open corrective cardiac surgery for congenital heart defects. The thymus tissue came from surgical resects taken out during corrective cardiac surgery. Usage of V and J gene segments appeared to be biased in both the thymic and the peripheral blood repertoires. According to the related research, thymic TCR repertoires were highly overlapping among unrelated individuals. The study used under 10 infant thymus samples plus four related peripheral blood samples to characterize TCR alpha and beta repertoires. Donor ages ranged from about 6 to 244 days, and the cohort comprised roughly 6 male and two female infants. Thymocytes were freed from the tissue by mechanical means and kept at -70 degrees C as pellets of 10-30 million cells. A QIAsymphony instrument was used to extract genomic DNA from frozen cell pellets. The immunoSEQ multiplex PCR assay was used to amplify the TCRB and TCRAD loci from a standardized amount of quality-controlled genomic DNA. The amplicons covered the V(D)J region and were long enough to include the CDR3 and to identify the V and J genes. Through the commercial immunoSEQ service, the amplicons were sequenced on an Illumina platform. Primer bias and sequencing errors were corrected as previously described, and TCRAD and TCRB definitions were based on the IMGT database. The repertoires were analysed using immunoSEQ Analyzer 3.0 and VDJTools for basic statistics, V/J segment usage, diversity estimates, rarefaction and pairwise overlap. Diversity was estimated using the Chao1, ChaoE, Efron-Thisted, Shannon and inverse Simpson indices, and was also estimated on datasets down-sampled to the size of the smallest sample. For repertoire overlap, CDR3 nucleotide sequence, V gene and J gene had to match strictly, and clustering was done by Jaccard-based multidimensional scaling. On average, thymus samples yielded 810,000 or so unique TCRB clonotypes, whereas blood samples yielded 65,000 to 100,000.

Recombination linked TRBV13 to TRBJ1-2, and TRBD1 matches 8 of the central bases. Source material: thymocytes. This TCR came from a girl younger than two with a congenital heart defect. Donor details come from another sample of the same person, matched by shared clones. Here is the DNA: TGTGCCAGCAGCCCCGGACAGGGCTCCGTGGGCTATGGCTACACCTTC. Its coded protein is CASSPGQGSVGYGYTF. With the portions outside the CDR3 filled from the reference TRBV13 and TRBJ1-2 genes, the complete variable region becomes AAGVIQSPRHLIKEKRETATLKCYPIPRHDTVYWYQQGPGQDPQFLISFYEKMQSDKGSIPDRFSAQQFSDYHSELNMSSLELGDSALYFCASSPGQGSVGYGYTFGSGTRLTVV.